Described below is a single TCR beta chain sequence and its context. The sample comes from a study of blood T cell repertoires in COVID-19. Per the germline V gene, CDR1 is MNHEY and CDR2 is SVGAGI. The CDR3 is 13 amino acids. V dropped 5 bases and J dropped 7; count of bases not matched to a gene: 6. Authors' processing steps: Estimates of nucleated cell counts were drawn from the amplification of reference gene primers. The data were produced by immunoSEQ multiplex PCR, yet TCRdb's version contains in-frame clones alone and is incomplete. V and J calls and clone size are as listed in that table; D and trimming were resolved from the DNA. The repertoire holds 300,000 to 400,000 clones, with around 84% as singletons.

Specimen: PBMCs or T cells enriched from blood (not recorded which). The chain combines TRBV6-5 with TRBJ1-2; 8 bases are shared with TRBD1. This TCR came from a woman aged 30 to 39 who had been exposed to COVID-19. For the CDR3, the DNA is TGTGCCAGCAGTCCTCAGGGGGCGGGTGGCTACACCTTC. Translated, it gives CASSPQGAGGYTF.